The rows below give T cell receptor beta chains drawn from one sample of a study of T-cell reconstitution after alpha-beta-depleted transplantation in children. TCRdb re-analysed the PCR reads in MiXCR, keeping a single row per CDR3 protein. The sample lists hundreds of thousands of distinct CDR3 sequences; 13% were seen once. The starting material was PBMCs, mostly from graft donor cells, obtained 360 days after TCRalphabeta/CD19-depleted stem cell transplant. The receptors derive from a male patient under 18 who had a stem cell transplant for acute myeloid leukemia, so the T cells may come from the graft donor. The CDR3 runs from the conserved cysteine through the conserved F or W. The order of the fields is clone size, J gene, D gene, V gene, CDR3 protein, CDR3 DNA. A D gene is named only where the DNA matches it firmly. Clone sizes are given selectively: once, few, many, or a class where the clone is expanded.

size: few
J: TRBJ2-1
D: TRBD2
V: TRBV12-3/TRBV12-4
CDR3: CASSPLTSGGYNEQFF
DNA: TGTGCCAGCAGCCCCCTGACTAGCGGGGGTTACAATGAGCAGTTCTTC

size: few
J: TRBJ2-5
D: .
V: TRBV20-1
CDR3: CSARDPETQYF
DNA: TGCAGTGCTAGAGATCCAGAGACCCAGTACTTC

size: .
J: TRBJ2-6
D: .
V: TRBV20-1
CDR3: CSARDGANVLTF
DNA: TGCAGTGCTCGCGATGGGGCCAACGTCCTGACTTTC

size: few
J: TRBJ2-4
D: TRBD2
V: TRBV5-1
CDR3: CASNSGNVAKNIQYF
DNA: TGCGCCAGTAATAGCGGGAACGTAGCCAAAAACATTCAGTACTTC

size: .
J: TRBJ1-1
D: .
V: TRBV30
CDR3: CAWSVNVRAEAFF
DNA: TGTGCCTGGAGTGTTAACGTGAGGGCCGAAGCTTTCTTT

size: few
J: TRBJ1-1
D: .
V: TRBV4-3
CDR3: CASSQDDRLNTEAFF
DNA: TGCGCCAGCAGCCAAGACGACAGACTGAACACTGAAGCTTTCTTT

size: few
J: TRBJ1-1
D: .
V: TRBV6-2/TRBV6-3
CDR3: CASSRGQFHEAFF
DNA: TGTGCCAGCAGTCGAGGACAGTTTCATGAAGCTTTCTTT

size: few
J: TRBJ2-7
D: TRBD2
V: TRBV28
CDR3: CASSRRLAASSYEQYF
DNA: TGTGCCAGCAGCCGCCGACTAGCGGCAAGCTCCTACGAGCAGTACTTC

size: .
J: TRBJ1-5
D: .
V: TRBV9
CDR3: CASSVEGIQPQHF
DNA: TGTGCCAGCAGCGTAGAAGGGATTCAGCCCCAGCATTTT

size: many
J: TRBJ2-6
D: .
V: TRBV20-1
CDR3: CSAWQPNGANVLTF
DNA: TGCAGTGCTTGGCAGCCTAATGGGGCCAACGTCCTGACTTTC

size: many
J: TRBJ2-7
D: .
V: TRBV12-3/TRBV12-4
CDR3: CASSRDGPYEQYF
DNA: TGTGCCAGTTCCCGGGACGGCCCATACGAGCAGTACTTC

size: .
J: TRBJ2-5
D: .
V: TRBV7-8
CDR3: CASSLVFRDTPETQYF
DNA: TGTGCCAGCAGCTTAGTTTTTAGGGACACACCAGAGACCCAGTACTTC

size: few
J: TRBJ1-3
D: .
V: TRBV7-2
CDR3: CASSLAAVQSGNTIYF
DNA: TGTGCCAGCAGCTTAGCTGCAGTCCAATCTGGAAACACCATATATTTT

size: .
J: TRBJ2-2
D: TRBD1
V: TRBV20-1
CDR3: CSARQSRQGVNTGELFF
DNA: TGCAGTGCTAGACAGTCGAGACAGGGTGTGAACACCGGGGAGCTGTTTTTT

size: few
J: TRBJ1-3
D: .
V: TRBV4-3
CDR3: CASSQNSGNTIYF
DNA: TGCGCCAGCAGCCAGAACTCTGGAAACACCATATATTTT

size: .
J: TRBJ2-5
D: .
V: TRBV18
CDR3: CASSTTMGQETQYF
DNA: TGTGCCAGCTCCACGACAATGGGGCAAGAGACCCAGTACTTC

size: many
J: TRBJ2-7
D: .
V: TRBV3-1
CDR3: CASSPLNRDEQYF
DNA: TGTGCCAGCAGCCCGCTCAACAGGGACGAGCAGTACTTC

size: .
J: TRBJ2-1
D: .
V: TRBV6-2/TRBV6-3
CDR3: CASSRATNEQFF
DNA: TGTGCCAGCAGCCGCGCTACCAATGAGCAGTTCTTC

size: .
J: TRBJ2-1
D: TRBD2
V: TRBV29-1
CDR3: CSVVSGGYNEQFF
DNA: TGCAGCGTCGTATCGGGGGGCTACAATGAGCAGTTCTTC

size: .
J: TRBJ2-1
D: TRBD2
V: TRBV5-4
CDR3: CASSSPGLANEQFF
DNA: TGTGCCAGCAGCTCCCCGGGACTAGCCAATGAGCAGTTCTTC

size: .
J: TRBJ2-5
D: .
V: TRBV20-1
CDR3: CSAGAAVAGTQYF
DNA: TGCAGTGCTGGTGCCGCTGTTGCCGGGACCCAGTACTTC

size: .
J: TRBJ2-1
D: TRBD2
V: TRBV29-1
CDR3: CSVALAGAQFF
DNA: TGCAGCGTTGCCCTAGCGGGTGCACAGTTCTTC

size: .
J: TRBJ2-1
D: TRBD2
V: TRBV20-1
CDR3: CSALAGVEQFF
DNA: TGCAGTGCTCTAGCGGGAGTTGAGCAGTTCTTC

size: many
J: TRBJ2-3
D: TRBD2
V: TRBV27
CDR3: CASSLPGLAGNTDTQYF
DNA: TGTGCCAGCAGTTTACCTGGACTAGCGGGGAACACAGATACGCAGTATTTT

size: few
J: TRBJ2-1
D: TRBD2
V: TRBV5-6
CDR3: CASSPTPSGRVYNEQFF
DNA: TGTGCCAGCAGCCCCACCCCTAGCGGGAGGGTCTACAATGAGCAGTTCTTC

size: few
J: TRBJ2-7
D: .
V: TRBV6-2/TRBV6-3
CDR3: CASITGRRNYEQYF
DNA: TGTGCCAGCATTACCGGTAGACGGAACTACGAGCAGTACTTC

size: many
J: TRBJ2-7
D: TRBD2
V: TRBV28
CDR3: CASSSLGGAYEQYF
DNA: TGTGCCAGCAGTTCCCTTGGGGGGGCCTACGAGCAGTACTTC

size: .
J: TRBJ2-7
D: .
V: TRBV7-6
CDR3: CASSPYEGSYEQYF
DNA: TGTGCCAGCAGCCCGTATGAGGGGTCCTACGAGCAGTACTTC

size: many
J: TRBJ2-2
D: TRBD2
V: TRBV10-3
CDR3: CAISERLAGSAGELFF
DNA: TGTGCCATCAGTGAACGACTAGCGGGCTCCGCCGGGGAGCTGTTTTTT

size: many
J: TRBJ2-1
D: .
V: TRBV7-8
CDR3: CASSLIGKEHNEQFF
DNA: TGTGCCAGCAGCTTAATTGGAAAGGAGCACAATGAGCAGTTCTTC